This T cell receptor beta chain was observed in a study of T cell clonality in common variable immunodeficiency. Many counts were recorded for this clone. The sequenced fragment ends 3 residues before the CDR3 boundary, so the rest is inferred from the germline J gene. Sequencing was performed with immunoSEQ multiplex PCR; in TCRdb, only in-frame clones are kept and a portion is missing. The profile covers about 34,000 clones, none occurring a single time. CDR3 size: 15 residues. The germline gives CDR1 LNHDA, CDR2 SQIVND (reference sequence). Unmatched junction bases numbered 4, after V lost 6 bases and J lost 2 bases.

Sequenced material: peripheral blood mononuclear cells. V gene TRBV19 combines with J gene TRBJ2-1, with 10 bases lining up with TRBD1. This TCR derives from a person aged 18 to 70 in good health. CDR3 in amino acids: CASRDRGGPYNEQFF. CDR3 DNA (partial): TGTGCCAGTAGGGACAGGGGGGGGCCCTACAATGAG.